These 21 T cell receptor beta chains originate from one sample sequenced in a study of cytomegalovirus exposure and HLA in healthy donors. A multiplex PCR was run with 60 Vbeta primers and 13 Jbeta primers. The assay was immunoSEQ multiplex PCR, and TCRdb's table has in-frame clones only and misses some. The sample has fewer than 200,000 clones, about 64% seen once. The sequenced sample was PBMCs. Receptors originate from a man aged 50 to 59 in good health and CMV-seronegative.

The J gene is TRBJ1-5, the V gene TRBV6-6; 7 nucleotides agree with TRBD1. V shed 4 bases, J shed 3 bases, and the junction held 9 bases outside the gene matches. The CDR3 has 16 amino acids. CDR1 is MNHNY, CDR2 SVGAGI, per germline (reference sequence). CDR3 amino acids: CASSFRPQGVNQPQHF. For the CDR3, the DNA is TGTGCCAGCAGTTTCCGCCCCCAGGGGGTCAATCAGCCCCAGCATTTT.

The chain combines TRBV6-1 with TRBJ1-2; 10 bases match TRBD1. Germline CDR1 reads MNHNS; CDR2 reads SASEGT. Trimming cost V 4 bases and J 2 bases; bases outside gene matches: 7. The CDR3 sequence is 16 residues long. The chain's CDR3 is CASSVVGTGENYGYTF. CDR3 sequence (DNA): TGTGCCAGCAGTGTCGTGGGGACAGGGGAGAACTATGGCTACACCTTC.

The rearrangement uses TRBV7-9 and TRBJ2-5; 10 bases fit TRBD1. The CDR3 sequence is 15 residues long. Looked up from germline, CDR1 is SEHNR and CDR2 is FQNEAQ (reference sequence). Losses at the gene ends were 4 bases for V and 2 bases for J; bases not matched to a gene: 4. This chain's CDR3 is CASSSGQGTQETQYF. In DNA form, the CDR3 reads TGTGCCAGCAGCTCGGGACAGGGGACTCAAGAGACCCAGTACTTC.

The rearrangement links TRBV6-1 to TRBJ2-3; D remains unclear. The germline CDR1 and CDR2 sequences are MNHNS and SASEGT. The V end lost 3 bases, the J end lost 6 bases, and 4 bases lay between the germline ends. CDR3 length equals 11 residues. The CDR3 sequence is CASSDRDTQYF. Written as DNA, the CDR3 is TGTGCCAGCAGTGACAGGGATACGCAGTATTTT.

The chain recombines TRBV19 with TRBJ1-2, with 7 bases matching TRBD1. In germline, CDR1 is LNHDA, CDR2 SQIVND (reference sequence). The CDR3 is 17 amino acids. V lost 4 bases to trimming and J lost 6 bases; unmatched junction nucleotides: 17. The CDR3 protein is CASSNLPRSTGRHGYTF. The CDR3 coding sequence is TGTGCCAGTAGTAACCTACCCCGTTCGACAGGGAGACATGGCTACACCTTC.

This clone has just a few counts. The CDR3 loop is CASSGVMDRYNEQFF. The CDR3 DNA follows: TGTGCCAGCAGCGGGGTGATGGACAGGTACAATGAGCAGTTCTTC. This rearrangement joins TRBV7-3 to TRBJ2-1; the match to TRBD1 covers 7 bases. Germline values: CDR1 SGHTA, CDR2 FQGTGA. There are 15 residues in the CDR3. The V segment lost 5 bases and the J segment 4 bases; nucleotides outside the gene matches: 8. The complete variable domain, with remaining parts taken from reference TRBV7-3 and TRBJ2-1, reads GAGVSQTPSNKVTEKGKYVELRCDPISGHTALYWYRQSLGQGPEFLIYFQGTGAADDSGLPNDRFFAVRPEGSVSTLKIQRTERGDSAVYLCASSGVMDRYNEQFFGPGTRLTVL.

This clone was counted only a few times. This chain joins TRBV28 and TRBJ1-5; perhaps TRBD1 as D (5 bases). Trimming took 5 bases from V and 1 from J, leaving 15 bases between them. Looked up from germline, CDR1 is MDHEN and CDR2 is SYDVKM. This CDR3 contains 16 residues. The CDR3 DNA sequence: TGTGCCAGCAGTAGTCCTGGGGCCCCCAGCAATCAGCCCCAGCATTTT. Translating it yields CASSSPGAPSNQPQHF. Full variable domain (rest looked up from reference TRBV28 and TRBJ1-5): DVKVTQSSRYLVKRTGEKVFLECVQDMDHENMFWYRQDPGLGLRLIYFSYDVKMKEKGDIPEGYSVSREKKERFSLILESASTNQTSMYLCASSSPGAPSNQPQHFGDGTRLSIL.

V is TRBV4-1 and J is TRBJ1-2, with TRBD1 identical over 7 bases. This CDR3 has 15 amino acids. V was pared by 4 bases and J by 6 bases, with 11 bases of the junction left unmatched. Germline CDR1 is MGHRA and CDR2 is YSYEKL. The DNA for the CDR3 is TGCGCCAGCAGCCCCTCCCCCACAGGGGCTGATGGCTACACCTTC. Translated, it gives CASSPSPTGADGYTF.

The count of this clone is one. The CDR3 here is CAISESTVYEQYF. The DNA of the CDR3 is TGTGCCATCAGTGAATCGACTGTATACGAGCAGTACTTC. The chain combines TRBV10-3 with TRBJ2-7; D unclear. Germline assignment: CDR1 ENHRY and CDR2 SYGVKD. This CDR3 has 13 residues. V was cut by 3 bases and J by 4 bases, with 10 bases left in between.

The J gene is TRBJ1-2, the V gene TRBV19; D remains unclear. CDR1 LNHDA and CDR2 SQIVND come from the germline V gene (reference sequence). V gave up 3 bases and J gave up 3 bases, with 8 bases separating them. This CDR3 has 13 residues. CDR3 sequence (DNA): TGTGCCAGTAGTATCCGCCGGTACTATGGCTACACCTTC. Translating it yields CASSIRRYYGYTF.

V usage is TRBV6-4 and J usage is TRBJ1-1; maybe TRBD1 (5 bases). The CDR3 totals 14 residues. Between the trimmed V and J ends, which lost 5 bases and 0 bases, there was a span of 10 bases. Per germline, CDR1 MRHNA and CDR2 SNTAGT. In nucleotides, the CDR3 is TGTGCCAGCAGTTGGGGCGGTCTGAACACTGAAGCTTTCTTT. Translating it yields CASSWGGLNTEAFF.

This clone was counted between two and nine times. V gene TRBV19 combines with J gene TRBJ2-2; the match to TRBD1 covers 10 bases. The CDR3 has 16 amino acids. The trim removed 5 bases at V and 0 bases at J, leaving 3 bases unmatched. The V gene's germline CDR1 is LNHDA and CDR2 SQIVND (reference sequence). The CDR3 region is CASSPGQGANTGELFF. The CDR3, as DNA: TGTGCCAGTAGTCCCGGACAGGGGGCGAACACCGGGGAGCTGTTTTTT.

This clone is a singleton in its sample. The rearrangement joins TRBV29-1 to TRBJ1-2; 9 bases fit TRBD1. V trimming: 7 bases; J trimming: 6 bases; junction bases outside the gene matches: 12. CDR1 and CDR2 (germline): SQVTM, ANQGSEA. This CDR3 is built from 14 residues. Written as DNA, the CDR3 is TGCAGCGACCGCCGAGGTGGGACAGGGAATGGCTACACCTTC. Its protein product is CSDRRGGTGNGYTF.

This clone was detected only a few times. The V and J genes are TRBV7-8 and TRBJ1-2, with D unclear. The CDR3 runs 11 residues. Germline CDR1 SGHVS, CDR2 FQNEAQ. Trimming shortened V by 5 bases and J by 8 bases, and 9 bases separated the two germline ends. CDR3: CASSNRGGYTF. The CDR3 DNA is TGTGCCAGCAGCAACAGAGGGGGCTACACCTTC.

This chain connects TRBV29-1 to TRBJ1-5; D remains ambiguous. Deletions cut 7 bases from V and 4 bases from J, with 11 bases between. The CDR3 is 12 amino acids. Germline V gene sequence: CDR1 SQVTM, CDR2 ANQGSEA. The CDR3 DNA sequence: TGCAGCGCCTCGACTGGAAATCAGCCCCAGCATTTT. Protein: CSASTGNQPQHF.

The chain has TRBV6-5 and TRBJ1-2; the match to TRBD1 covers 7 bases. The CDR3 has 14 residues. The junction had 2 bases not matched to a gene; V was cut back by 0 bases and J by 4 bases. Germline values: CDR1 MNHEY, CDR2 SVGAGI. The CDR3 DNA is TGTGCCAGCAGTTACTCGGCAGGGGGCTATGGCTACACCTTC. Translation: CASSYSAGGYGYTF.

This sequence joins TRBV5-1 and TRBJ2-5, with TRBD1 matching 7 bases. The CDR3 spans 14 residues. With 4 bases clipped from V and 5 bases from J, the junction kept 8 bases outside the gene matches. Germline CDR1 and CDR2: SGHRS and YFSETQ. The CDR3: CASSQVGGAETQYF. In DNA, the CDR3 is TGCGCCAGCAGCCAGGTAGGGGGCGCGGAGACCCAGTACTTC.

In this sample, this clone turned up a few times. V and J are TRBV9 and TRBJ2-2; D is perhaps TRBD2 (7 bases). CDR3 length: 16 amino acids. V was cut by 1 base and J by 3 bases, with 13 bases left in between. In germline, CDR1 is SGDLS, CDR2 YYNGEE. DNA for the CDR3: TGTGCCAGCAGCGTAACGGGGGGCAGGGACACCGGGGAGCTGTTTTTT. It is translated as CASSVTGGRDTGELFF.

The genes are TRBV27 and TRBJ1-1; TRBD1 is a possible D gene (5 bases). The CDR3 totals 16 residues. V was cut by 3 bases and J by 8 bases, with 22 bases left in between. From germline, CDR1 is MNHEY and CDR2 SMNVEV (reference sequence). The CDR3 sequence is CASSFLRNGGGFEAFF. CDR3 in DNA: TGTGCCAGCAGTTTCCTAAGAAATGGCGGGGGGTTCGAAGCTTTCTTT.

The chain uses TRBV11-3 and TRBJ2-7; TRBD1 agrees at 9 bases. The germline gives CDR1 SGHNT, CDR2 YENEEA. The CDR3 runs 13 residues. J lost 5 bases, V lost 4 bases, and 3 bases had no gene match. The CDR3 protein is CASSSTGGDEQYF. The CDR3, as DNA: TGTGCCAGCAGCTCGACAGGGGGAGACGAGCAGTACTTC.

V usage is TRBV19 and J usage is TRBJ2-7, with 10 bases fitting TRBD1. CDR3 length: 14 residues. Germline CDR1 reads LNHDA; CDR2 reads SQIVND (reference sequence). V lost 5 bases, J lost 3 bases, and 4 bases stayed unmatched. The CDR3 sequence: CASSYRDRGYEQYF. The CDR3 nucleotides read TGTGCCAGTAGTTACCGGGACAGGGGCTACGAGCAGTACTTC.